The rows below give T cell receptor beta chains drawn from one sample of a study of blood T cell repertoires in COVID-19. Profiled with immunoSEQ multiplex PCR; TCRdb holds only in-frame clones, not every one. The profile shows about 260,000 clones, roughly 90% of them singletons. Sample: peripheral blood. These receptors all come from a human donor in a cohort sampled during active COVID-19. Both conserved end residues are part of each CDR3.

TRBJ2-7,TRBV27,CASSRTGGSEQYF
TRBJ2-1,TRBV10-1,CASSRRQGGYNEQFF
TRBJ2-7,TRBV7-2,CASSLQVLDEQYF
TRBJ2-1,TRBV7-2,CASSSRGLGSYNEQFF
TRBJ2-3,TRBV3-1/TRBV3-2,CASSQVAGSTDTQYF
TRBJ1-3,TRBV19,CASSITGHSGNTIYF
TRBJ2-7,TRBV28,CASSEQRPNEQYF
TRBJ2-1,TRBV4-3,CASSQEEVFGLAPSSEQFF
TRBJ2-7,TRBV2,CASLRDRTTYEQYF
TRBJ1-5,TRBV23-1,CASSQEFWGVERSNQPQHF
TRBJ2-3,TRBV18,CASGEEHTDTQYF
TRBJ2-7,TRBV5-3,CARSPPGRGTYEQYF
TRBJ2-1,TRBV6-5,CASSYAIESSYNEQFF
TRBJ1-5,TRBV15,CATSKSGLHNQPQHF
TRBJ2-1,TRBV27,CASSFNRGVNEQFF
TRBJ1-1,TRBV10-3,CAISQGQGEAAFF
TRBJ1-4,TRBV7-6,CASSLPRGGGEKLFF
TRBJ1-3,TRBV6-5,CASGTGLFTIYF
TRBJ1-2,TRBV14,CASSPMGQGGYGYTF
TRBJ2-7,TRBV28,CASRQAYEQYF
TRBJ1-3,TRBV28,CASSSRGYGNTIYF
TRBJ2-1,TRBV7-9,CASSLGQQRSTTSFNEQFF
TRBJ1-5,TRBV19,CASSTQGYSNQPQHF
TRBJ1-4,TRBV30,CAWDRFRGSNEKLFF
TRBJ2-1,TRBV4-3,CASSLQGGPHDNEQFF
TRBJ2-7,TRBV7-9,CASSSRPGTGAYEQYF
TRBJ2-7,TRBV7-2,CASSLMLAGRHEQYF
TRBJ2-7,TRBV5-1,CASGSSSYEQYF
TRBJ1-2,TRBV5-6,CASSTTRPEGYTF
TRBJ1-1,TRBV5-6,CASSLTGGTEAFF
TRBJ1-2,TRBV11-3,CASTPDISYGYTF
TRBJ1-2,TRBV19,CASRQEDYGYTF
TRBJ2-1,TRBV6-5,CASSYSGSYNEQFF
TRBJ1-1,TRBV6-1,CASSETVLGTLNEAFF
TRBJ2-5,TRBV20-1,CSASQSSGDQETQYF
TRBJ1-3,TRBV6-5,CASIYRVGNTIYF
TRBJ2-1,TRBV4-2,CASSQATPFSSYNEQFF
TRBJ1-2,TRBV6-6,CAGRTGRETGYTF
TRBJ1-1,TRBV7-6,CASSLVNWDSEAFF
TRBJ1-1,TRBV6-5,CASSYSHRGNTEAFF
TRBJ1-1,TRBV1,CKIRGRRTEAFF
TRBJ2-7,TRBV15,CATSRGSGSYEQYF
TRBJ1-5,TRBV24-1,CATSDRDQPQHF
TRBJ2-7,TRBV4-3,CASSPRDSYEQYF
TRBJ1-2,TRBV2,CASTSTEVYGYTF
TRBJ2-5,TRBV5-8,CASSSGAGGQETQYF
TRBJ1-1,TRBV5-4,CASSLLTAFF
TRBJ1-5,TRBV2,CASEDSNSNQPQHF
TRBJ1-6,TRBV9,CASSAESPPNSPLHF
TRBJ2-7,TRBV5-8,CASSLGGERSTYEQYF
TRBJ1-2,TRBV7-9,CASRRDRVGYTF
TRBJ2-2,TRBV6-5,CARRDRVGGELFF
TRBJ2-7,TRBV24-1,CATSESQGFGYEQYF
TRBJ2-7,TRBV4-3,CASSLSRSGMSSYEQYF
TRBJ2-6,TRBV18,CASSPELLAGYSGANVLTF